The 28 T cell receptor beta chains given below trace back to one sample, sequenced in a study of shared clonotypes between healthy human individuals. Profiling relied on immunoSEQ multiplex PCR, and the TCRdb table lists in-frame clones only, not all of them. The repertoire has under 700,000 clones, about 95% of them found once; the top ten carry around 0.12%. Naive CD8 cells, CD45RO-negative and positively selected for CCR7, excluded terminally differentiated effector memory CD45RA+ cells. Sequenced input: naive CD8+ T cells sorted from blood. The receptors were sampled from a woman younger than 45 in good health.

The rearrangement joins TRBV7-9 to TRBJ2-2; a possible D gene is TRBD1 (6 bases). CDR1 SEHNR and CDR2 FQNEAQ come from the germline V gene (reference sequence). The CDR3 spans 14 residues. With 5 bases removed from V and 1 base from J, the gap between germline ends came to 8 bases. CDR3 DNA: TGTGCCAGCAGCGCACAGGGGAACACCGGGGAGCTGTTTTTT. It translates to CASSAQGNTGELFF.

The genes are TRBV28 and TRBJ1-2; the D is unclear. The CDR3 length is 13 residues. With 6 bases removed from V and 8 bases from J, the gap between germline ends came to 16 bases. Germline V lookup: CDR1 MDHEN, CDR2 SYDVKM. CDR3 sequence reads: CASSPDYGIGYTF. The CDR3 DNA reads TGTGCCAGCAGCCCCGACTATGGAATAGGCTACACCTTC.

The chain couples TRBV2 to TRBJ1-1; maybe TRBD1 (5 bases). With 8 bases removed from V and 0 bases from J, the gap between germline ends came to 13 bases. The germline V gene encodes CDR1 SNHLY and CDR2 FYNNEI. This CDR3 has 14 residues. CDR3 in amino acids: CASGQSGLNTEAFF. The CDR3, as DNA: TGTGCCAGCGGGCAGTCAGGGCTGAACACTGAAGCTTTCTTT.

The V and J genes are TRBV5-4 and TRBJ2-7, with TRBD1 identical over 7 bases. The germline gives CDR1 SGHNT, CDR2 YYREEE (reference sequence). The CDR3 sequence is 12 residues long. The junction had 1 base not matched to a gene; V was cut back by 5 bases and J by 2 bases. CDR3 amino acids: CASSDRAYEQYF. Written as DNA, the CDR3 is TGTGCCAGCAGTGACAGGGCCTACGAGCAGTACTTC.

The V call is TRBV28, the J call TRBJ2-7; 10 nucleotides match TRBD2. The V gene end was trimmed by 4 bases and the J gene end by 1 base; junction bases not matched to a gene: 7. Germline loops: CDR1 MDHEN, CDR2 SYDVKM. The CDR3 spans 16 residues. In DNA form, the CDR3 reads TGTGCCAGCAGTTCCCCCCGGGGACTAGCGTCCTACGAGCAGTACTTC. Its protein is CASSSPRGLASYEQYF.

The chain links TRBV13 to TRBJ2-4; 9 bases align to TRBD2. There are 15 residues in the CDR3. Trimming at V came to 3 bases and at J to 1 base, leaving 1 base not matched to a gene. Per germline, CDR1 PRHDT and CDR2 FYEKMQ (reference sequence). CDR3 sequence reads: CASSFAGGAKNIQYF. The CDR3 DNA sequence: TGTGCCAGCAGCTTCGCGGGAGGGGCCAAAAACATTCAGTACTTC.

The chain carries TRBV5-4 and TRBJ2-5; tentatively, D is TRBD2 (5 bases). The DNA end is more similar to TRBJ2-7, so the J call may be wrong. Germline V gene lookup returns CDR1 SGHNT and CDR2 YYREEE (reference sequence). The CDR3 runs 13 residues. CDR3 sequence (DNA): TGTGCCAGCAGCGGGGAGAGCCCCTACGAGCAGTACTTC. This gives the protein CASSGESPYEQYF.

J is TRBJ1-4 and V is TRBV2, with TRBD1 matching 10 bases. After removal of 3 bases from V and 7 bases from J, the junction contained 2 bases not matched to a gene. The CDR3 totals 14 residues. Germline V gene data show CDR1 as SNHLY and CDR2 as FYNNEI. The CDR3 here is CASSEGQGFEKLFF. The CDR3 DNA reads TGTGCCAGCAGTGAGGGACAGGGGTTTGAAAAACTGTTTTTT.

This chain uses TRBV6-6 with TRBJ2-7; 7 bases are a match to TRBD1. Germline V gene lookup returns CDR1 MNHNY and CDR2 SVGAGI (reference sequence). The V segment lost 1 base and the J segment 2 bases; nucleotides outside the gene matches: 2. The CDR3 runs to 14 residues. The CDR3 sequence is CASSYLGQPYEQYF. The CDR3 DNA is TGTGCCAGCAGTTACTTGGGACAGCCCTACGAGCAGTACTTC.

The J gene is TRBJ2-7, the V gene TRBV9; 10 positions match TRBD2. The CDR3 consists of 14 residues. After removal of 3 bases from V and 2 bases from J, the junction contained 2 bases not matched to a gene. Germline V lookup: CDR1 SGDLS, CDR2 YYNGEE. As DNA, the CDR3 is TGTGCCAGCAGCGGAGCGGGAGGGCCCTACGAGCAGTACTTC. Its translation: CASSGAGGPYEQYF.

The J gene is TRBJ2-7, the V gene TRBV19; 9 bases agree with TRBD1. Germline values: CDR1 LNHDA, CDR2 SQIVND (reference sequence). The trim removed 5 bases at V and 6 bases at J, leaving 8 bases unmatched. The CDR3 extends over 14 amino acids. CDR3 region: CASSSRDRVFEQYF. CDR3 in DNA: TGTGCCAGTAGTTCACGGGACAGGGTTTTCGAGCAGTACTTC.

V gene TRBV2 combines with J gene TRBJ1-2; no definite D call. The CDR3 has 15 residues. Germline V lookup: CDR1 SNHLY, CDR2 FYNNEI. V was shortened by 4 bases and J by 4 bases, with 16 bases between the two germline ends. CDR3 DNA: TGTGCCAGCAGTGGCAGCAGGTCTATGATCTATGGCTACACCTTC. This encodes CASSGSRSMIYGYTF.

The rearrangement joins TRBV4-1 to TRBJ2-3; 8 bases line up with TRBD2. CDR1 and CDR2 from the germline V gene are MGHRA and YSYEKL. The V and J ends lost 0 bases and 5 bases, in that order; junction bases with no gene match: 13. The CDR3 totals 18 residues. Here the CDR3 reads CASSQDYTSGYLGDTQYF. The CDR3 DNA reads TGCGCCAGCAGCCAAGATTACACTAGCGGATATCTTGGAGATACGCAGTATTTT.

The CDR3 reads CASSRGTGPGLAYEQYF. Written as DNA, the CDR3 is TGTGCCAGCAGCCGCGGGACAGGACCGGGACTAGCTTACGAGCAGTACTTC. J is TRBJ2-7 and V is TRBV11-2; TRBD2 might be the D (9 bases). Germline values: CDR1 SGHAT, CDR2 FQNNGV. V shed 5 bases and J shed 4 bases, with 24 bases lying between them. This CDR3 contains 17 residues.

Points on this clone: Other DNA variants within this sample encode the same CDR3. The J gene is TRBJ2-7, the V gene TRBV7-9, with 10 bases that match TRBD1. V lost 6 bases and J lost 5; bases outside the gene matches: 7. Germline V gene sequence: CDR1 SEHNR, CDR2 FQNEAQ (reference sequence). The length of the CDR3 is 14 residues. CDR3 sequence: CASSSGQGVDEQYF. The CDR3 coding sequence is TGTGCCAGCAGTTCCGGACAGGGGGTGGACGAGCAGTACTTC.

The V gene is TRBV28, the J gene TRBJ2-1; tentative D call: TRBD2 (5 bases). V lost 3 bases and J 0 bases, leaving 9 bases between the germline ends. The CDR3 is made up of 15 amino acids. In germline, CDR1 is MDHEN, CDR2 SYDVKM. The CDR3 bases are TGTGCCAGCAGTTTTCAGAGGGACTCCTACAATGAGCAGTTCTTC. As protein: CASSFQRDSYNEQFF.

The CDR3 bases are TGTGCCAGCAGGATAAACAGGGCCACTGAGCAGTTCTTC. Translation gives CASRINRATEQFF. This chain connects TRBV27 to TRBJ2-1, with D possibly TRBD1 on 6 matching bases. Trimming cost V 6 bases and J 9 bases, with 15 bases left between them. This CDR3 contains 13 residues. Germline lookup yields CDR1 MNHEY and CDR2 SMNVEV (reference sequence).

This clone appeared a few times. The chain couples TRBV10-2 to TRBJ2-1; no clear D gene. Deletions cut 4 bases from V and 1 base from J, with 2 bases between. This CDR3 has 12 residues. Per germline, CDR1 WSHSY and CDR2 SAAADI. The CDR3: CASSGSYNEQFF. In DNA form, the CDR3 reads TGCGCCAGCAGTGGTTCCTACAATGAGCAGTTCTTC.

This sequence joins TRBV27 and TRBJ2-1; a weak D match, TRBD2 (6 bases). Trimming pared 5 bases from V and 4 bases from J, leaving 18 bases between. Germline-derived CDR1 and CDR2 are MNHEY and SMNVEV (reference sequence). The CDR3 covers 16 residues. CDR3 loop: CASSPSYAGLYNEQFF. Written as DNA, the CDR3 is TGTGCCAGCAGTCCTAGCTATGCGGGATTATACAATGAGCAGTTCTTC.

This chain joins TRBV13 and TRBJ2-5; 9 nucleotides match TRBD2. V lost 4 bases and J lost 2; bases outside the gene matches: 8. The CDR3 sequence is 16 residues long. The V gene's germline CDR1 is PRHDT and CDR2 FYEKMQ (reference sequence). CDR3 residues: CASSSWGLAGQETQYF. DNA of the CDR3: TGTGCCAGCAGCTCCTGGGGGCTAGCGGGGCAAGAGACCCAGTACTTC.

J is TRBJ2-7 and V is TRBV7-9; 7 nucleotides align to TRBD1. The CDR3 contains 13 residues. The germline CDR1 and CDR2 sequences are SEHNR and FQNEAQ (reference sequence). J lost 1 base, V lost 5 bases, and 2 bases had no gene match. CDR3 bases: TGTGCCAGCAGCCGCAGGGGGTCCTACGAGCAGTACTTC. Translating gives CASSRRGSYEQYF.

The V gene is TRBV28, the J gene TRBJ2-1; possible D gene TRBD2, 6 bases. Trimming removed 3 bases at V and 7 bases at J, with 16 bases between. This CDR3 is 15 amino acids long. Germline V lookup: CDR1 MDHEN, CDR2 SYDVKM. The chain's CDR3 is CASSFGLASLNEQFF. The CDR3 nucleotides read TGTGCCAGCAGTTTCGGGCTAGCGTCACTTAATGAGCAGTTCTTC.

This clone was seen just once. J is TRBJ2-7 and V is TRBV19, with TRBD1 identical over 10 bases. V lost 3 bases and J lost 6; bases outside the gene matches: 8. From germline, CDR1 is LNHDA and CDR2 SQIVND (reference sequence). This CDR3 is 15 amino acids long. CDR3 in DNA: TGTGCCAGTAGTATGCCGGGACAGGGGTTCCCCGAGCAGTACTTC. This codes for CASSMPGQGFPEQYF.

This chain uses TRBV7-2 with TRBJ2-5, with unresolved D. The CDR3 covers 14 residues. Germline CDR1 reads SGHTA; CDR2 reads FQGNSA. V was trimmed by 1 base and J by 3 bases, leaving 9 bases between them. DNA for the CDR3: TGTGCCAGCAGCTTAGGTGTGGCGGAAGAGACCCAGTACTTC. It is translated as CASSLGVAEETQYF. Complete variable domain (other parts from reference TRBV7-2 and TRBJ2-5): GAGVSQSPSNKVTEKGKDVELRCDPISGHTALYWYRQSLGQGLEFLIYFQGNSAPDKSGLPSDRFSAERTGGSVSTLTIQRTQQEDSAVYLCASSLGVAEETQYFGPGTRLLVL.

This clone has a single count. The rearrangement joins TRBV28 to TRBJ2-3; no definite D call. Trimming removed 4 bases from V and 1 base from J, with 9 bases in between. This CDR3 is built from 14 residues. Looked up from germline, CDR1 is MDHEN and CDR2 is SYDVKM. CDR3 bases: TGTGCCAGCAGTTCCCACCTGGGCACAGATACGCAGTATTTT. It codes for CASSSHLGTDTQYF.

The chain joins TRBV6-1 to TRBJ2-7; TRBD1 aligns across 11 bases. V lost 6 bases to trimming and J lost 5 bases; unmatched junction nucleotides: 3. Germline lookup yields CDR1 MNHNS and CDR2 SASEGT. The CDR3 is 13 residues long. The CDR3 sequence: CASSGTGGDEQYF. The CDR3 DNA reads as TGTGCCAGCAGCGGGACAGGGGGTGACGAGCAGTACTTC.

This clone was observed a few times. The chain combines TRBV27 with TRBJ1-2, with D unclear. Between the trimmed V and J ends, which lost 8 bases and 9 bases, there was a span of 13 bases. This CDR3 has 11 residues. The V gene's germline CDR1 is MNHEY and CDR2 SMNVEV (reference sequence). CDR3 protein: CASGYYSRYTF. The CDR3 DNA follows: TGTGCCAGCGGTTATTATAGCCGCTACACCTTC.

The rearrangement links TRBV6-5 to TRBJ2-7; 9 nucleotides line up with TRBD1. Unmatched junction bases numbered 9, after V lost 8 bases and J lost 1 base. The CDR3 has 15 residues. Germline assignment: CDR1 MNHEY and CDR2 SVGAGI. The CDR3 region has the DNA TGTGCCAGCTCCGCCTCCGACAGGGGGTCCTACGAGCAGTACTTC. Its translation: CASSASDRGSYEQYF.